The 19 T cell receptor beta chains in this list originate from one sample, sequenced in a study of shared clonotypes between healthy human individuals (dated by TCRdb to about 2020). To prepare the library, the immunoSEQ multiplex PCR assay was applied. TCRdb obtained this table from immuneACCESS and retained in-frame rearrangements with V and J assigned. These tables miss some clones; where compared with another copy, unresolved V genes account for less than half of the shortfall, and the remainder is unexplained. For this sample the table gives 2 million to 2.5 million clones, of which 90% to 96% were detected only once. Jointly, the top ten make up about 0.13% of the sample. The material sequenced was naive CD4+ T cells sorted from blood. The sample's cell subset or site label, decoded: CD45RA+ positively selected. The receptors derive from a man aged 18 to 29 in good health.

V and J are TRBV7-2 and TRBJ2-1, with D possibly being TRBD1 or TRBD2 (5 bases each). The CDR3 extends over 15 amino acids. Germline V gene sequence: CDR1 SGHTA, CDR2 FQGNSA. The V end was cut by 3 bases, the J end by 6 bases, with 15 bases between. Here the CDR3 reads CASSFRFDGANEQFF. The DNA for the CDR3 is TGTGCCAGCAGCTTCCGGTTTGACGGGGCCAATGAGCAGTTCTTC.

Regarding this clone: Distinct nucleotide sequences in the sample also encode this CDR3. V gene TRBV7-2 combines with J gene TRBJ2-2, with D perhaps matching TRBD1 (6 bases). CDR1 SGHTA and CDR2 FQGNSA come from the germline V gene. V was clipped by 4 bases and J by 0 bases, with 9 bases between them. This CDR3 has 15 amino acids. The CDR3 reads CASSSQGTNTGELFF. The CDR3 bases are TGTGCCAGCAGCTCCCAGGGGACGAACACCGGGGAGCTGTTTTTT.

The chain uses TRBV2 and TRBJ1-3; TRBD1 aligns across 7 bases. The CDR3 is 14 amino acids. The trim removed 4 bases at V and 3 bases at J, leaving 3 bases unmatched. Germline V gene data show CDR1 as SNHLY and CDR2 as FYNNEI. CDR3 bases: TGTGCCAGCAGTGCGAACAGGGGTGGAAACACCATATATTTT. Its protein is CASSANRGGNTIYF.

The chain couples TRBV7-2 to TRBJ1-1; no reliable D call. V gave up 2 bases and J gave up 0 bases, with 4 bases separating them. The CDR3 extends over 13 amino acids. Germline V CDR1 and CDR2: SGHTA, FQGNSA. DNA for the CDR3: TGTGCCAGCAGCTTAATTCTGAACACTGAAGCTTTCTTT. Protein: CASSLILNTEAFF.

Concerning this clone itself: The identical CDR3 is also encoded by other nucleotide sequences in the sample. The chain is built from TRBV7-2 and TRBJ2-5; D unclear. There are 13 residues in the CDR3. CDR1 is SGHTA, CDR2 FQGNSA, per germline. The germline V and J ends were trimmed by 0 bases and 2 bases, with 4 bases remaining between them. DNA for the CDR3: TGTGCCAGCAGCTTAGCTCTACAAGAGACCCAGTACTTC. This codes for CASSLALQETQYF.

The gene calls are TRBV10-3 and TRBJ2-3; D perhaps matches TRBD1 (6 bases). The CDR3 consists of 15 residues. V was shortened by 7 bases and J by 1 base, with 15 bases between the two germline ends. Germline V CDR1 and CDR2: ENHRY, SYGVKD. CDR3 DNA sequence: TGTGCCATCACCAAGGGGACAAAGGGCACAGATACGCAGTATTTT. It yields the protein CAITKGTKGTDTQYF.

This clone was detected a few times. The chain combines TRBV9 with TRBJ2-3, with unresolved D. CDR3 length: 12 residues. The germline CDR1 and CDR2 sequences are SGDLS and YYNGEE. Trimming took 3 bases from V and 4 from J, leaving 6 bases between them. DNA for the CDR3: TGTGCCAGCAGCGAACAATCAGATACGCAGTATTTT. Residues: CASSEQSDTQYF.

In regard to this clone: The sample holds other DNA sequences that translate to the same CDR3. This rearrangement joins TRBV19 to TRBJ1-5; 8 bases agree with TRBD1. V was pared by 2 bases and J by 6 bases, with 6 bases of the junction left unmatched. Germline assignment: CDR1 LNHDA and CDR2 SQIVND (reference sequence). The CDR3 is 15 amino acids. The DNA for the CDR3 is TGTGCCAGTAGTATACAGGGGGCGGAAGGTCAGCCCCAGCATTTT. Protein: CASSIQGAEGQPQHF.

The chain employs TRBV6-1 and TRBJ1-5; unclear D gene. The CDR3 covers 13 residues. Germline V CDR1 and CDR2: MNHNS, SASEGT. Trimming pared 2 bases from V and 0 bases from J, leaving 2 bases between. The CDR3 is CASSEYSNQPQHF. As DNA, the CDR3 is TGTGCCAGCAGTGAATATAGCAATCAGCCCCAGCATTTT.

With regard to this clone: In the same sample, other DNA sequences code for this CDR3. The V and J genes are TRBV5-4 and TRBJ2-5; either TRBD1 or TRBD2 may supply D (6 bases each). CDR3 length equals 12 residues. Germline V CDR1 and CDR2: SGHNT, YYREEE (reference sequence). Trimming removed 4 bases at V and 5 bases at J, with 9 bases between. The CDR3 sequence: CASSRGLETQYF. The CDR3 bases are TGTGCCAGCAGCCGGGGGCTGGAGACCCAGTACTTC. Filled out from reference TRBV5-4 and TRBJ2-5, the complete variable domain reads ETGVTQSPTHLIKTRGQQVTLRCSSQSGHNTVSWYQQALGQGPQFIFQYYREEENGRGNFPPRFSGLQFPNYSSELNVNALELDDSALYLCASSRGLETQYFGPGTRLLVL.

This clone was seen once. The V call is TRBV6-1, the J call TRBJ1-5; TRBD1 agrees at 7 bases. The CDR3 length is 16 residues. Germline assignment: CDR1 MNHNS and CDR2 SASEGT. J lost 0 bases, V lost 4 bases, and 6 bases had no gene match. This CDR3 is CASSVRGQISNQPQHF. CDR3 DNA: TGTGCCAGCAGTGTCCGGGGACAGATTAGCAATCAGCCCCAGCATTTT.

V and J are TRBV5-1 and TRBJ2-1, with 7 bases fitting TRBD1. V dropped 0 bases and J dropped 4; count of bases not matched to a gene: 7. The CDR3 is 16 amino acids. Germline values: CDR1 SGHRS, CDR2 YFSETQ. The chain's CDR3 is CASSLETGMGYNEQFF. CDR3 sequence (DNA): TGCGCCAGCAGCTTGGAGACAGGGATGGGATACAATGAGCAGTTCTTC. Filled out from reference TRBV5-1 and TRBJ2-1, the complete variable domain reads KAGVTQTPRYLIKTRGQQVTLSCSPISGHRSVSWYQQTPGQGLQFLFEYFSETQRNKGNFPGRFSGRQFSNSRSEMNVSTLELGDSALYLCASSLETGMGYNEQFFGPGTRLTVL.

The chain recombines TRBV5-6 with TRBJ1-3; the D gene is possibly TRBD1 (5 bases). Trimming removed 0 bases from V and 10 bases from J, with 20 bases in between. Per the germline V gene, CDR1 is SGHDT and CDR2 is YYEEEE. The length of the CDR3 is 16 residues. CDR3 nucleotides: TGTGCCAGCAGCTTGGAGGGACGCGAACGGGTTAAGACCATATATTTT. It specifies CASSLEGRERVKTIYF.

The chain recombines TRBV16 with TRBJ2-5; D not certain. The CDR3 length is 13 residues. Trimming left V 1 base short and J 2 bases short, with 5 bases between. Germline lookup yields CDR1 KGHSY and CDR2 FQNENV. The CDR3 is CASSQFRQETQYF. In DNA form, the CDR3 reads TGTGCCAGCAGCCAATTTAGGCAAGAGACCCAGTACTTC.

The chain is built from TRBV7-9 and TRBJ2-5; no clear D. V was shortened by 2 bases and J by 1 base, with 8 bases between the two germline ends. The CDR3 sequence is 14 residues long. Germline assignment: CDR1 SEHNR and CDR2 FQNEAQ (reference sequence). In nucleotides, the CDR3 is TGTGCCAGCAGCTTACGGCCTGTCCAAGAGACCCAGTACTTC. Translated: CASSLRPVQETQYF.

This clone was detected only once. The genes are TRBV29-1 and TRBJ2-3, with D possibly called TRBD1 or TRBD2 (5 bases each). Germline V lookup: CDR1 SQVTM, CDR2 ANQGSEA. The V and J ends lost 3 bases and 2 bases respectively, with 18 bases between them. The CDR3 has 16 amino acids. The CDR3 sequence: CSVDGGRTPSTDTQYF. CDR3 sequence (DNA): TGCAGCGTTGATGGGGGTAGGACACCATCCACAGATACGCAGTATTTT.

The V and J genes are TRBV25-1 and TRBJ2-1; D may match TRBD1 or TRBD2 (6 bases each). V dropped 2 bases and J dropped 3 bases, with 11 bases sitting between them. CDR1 is MGHDK and CDR2 is SYGVNS in the germline V gene. This CDR3 spans 15 amino acids. For the CDR3, the DNA is TGTGCCAGCAGTGAAGAGGGGGGTCACTACAATGAGCAGTTCTTC. Protein product: CASSEEGGHYNEQFF.

The genes are TRBV5-6 and TRBJ1-6, with 7 bases lining up with TRBD1. The CDR3 covers 16 residues. V shed 4 bases and J 0 bases; nucleotides not matched to a gene: 4. Germline loops: CDR1 SGHDT, CDR2 YYEEEE. CDR3 in DNA: TGTGCCAGCAGCCAGGGGGGGAGCTCCTATAATTCACCCCTCCACTTT. Protein sequence: CASSQGGSSYNSPLHF.

This chain connects TRBV6-5 to TRBJ1-3; a weak D match, TRBD1 (5 bases). The V gene's germline CDR1 is MNHEY and CDR2 SVGAGI. The CDR3 is 14 residues long. V was pared by 0 bases and J by 5 bases, with 8 bases between. CDR3 sequence: CASSYSGARNTIYF. In DNA, the CDR3 is TGTGCCAGCAGTTACTCCGGGGCCCGAAACACCATATATTTT.